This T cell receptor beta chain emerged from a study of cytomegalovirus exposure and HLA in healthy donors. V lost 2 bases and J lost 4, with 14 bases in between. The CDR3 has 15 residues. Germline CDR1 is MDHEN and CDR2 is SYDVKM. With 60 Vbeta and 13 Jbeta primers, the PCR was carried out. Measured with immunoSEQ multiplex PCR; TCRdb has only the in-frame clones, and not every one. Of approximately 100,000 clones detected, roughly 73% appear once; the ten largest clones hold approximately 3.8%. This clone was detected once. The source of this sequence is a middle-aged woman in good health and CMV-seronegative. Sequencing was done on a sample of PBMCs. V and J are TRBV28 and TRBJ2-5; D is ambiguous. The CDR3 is CASSLSPTSLETQYF. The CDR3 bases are TGTGCCAGCAGTTTAAGCCCCACCTCTCTAGAGACCCAGTACTTC.